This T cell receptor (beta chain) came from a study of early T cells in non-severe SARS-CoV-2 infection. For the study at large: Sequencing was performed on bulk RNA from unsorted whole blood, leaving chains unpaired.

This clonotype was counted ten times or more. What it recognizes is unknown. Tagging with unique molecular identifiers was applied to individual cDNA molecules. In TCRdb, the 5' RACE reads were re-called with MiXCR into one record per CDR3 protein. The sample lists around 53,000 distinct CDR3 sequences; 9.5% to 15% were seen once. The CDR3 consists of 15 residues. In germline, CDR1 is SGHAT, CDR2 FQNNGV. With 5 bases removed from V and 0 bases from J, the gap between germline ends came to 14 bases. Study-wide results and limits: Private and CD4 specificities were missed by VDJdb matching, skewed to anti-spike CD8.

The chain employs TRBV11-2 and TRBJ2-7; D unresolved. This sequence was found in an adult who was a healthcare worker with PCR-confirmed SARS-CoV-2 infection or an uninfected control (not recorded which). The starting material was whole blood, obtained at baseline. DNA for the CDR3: TGTGCCAGCAGCCCGGATATATGGGACTCCTACGAGCAGTACTTC. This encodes CASSPDIWDSYEQYF.